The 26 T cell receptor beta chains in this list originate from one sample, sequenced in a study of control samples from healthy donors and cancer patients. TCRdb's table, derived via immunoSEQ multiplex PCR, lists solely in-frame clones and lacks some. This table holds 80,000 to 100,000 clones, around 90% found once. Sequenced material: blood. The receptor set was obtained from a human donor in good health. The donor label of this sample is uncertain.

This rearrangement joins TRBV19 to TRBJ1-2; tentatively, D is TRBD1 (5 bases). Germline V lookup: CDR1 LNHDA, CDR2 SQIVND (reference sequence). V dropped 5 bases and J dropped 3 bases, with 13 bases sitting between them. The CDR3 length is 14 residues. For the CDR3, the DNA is TGTGCCAGTAGTCCGACGGCAGGGCACTATGGCTACACCTTC. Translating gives CASSPTAGHYGYTF.

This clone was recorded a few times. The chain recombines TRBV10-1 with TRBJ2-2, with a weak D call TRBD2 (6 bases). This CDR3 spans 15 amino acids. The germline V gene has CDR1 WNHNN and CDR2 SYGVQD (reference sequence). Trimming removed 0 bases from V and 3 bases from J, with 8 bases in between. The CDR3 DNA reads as TGCGCCAGCAGTGAGTCGGAGGGAGACACCGGGGAGCTGTTTTTT. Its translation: CASSESEGDTGELFF.

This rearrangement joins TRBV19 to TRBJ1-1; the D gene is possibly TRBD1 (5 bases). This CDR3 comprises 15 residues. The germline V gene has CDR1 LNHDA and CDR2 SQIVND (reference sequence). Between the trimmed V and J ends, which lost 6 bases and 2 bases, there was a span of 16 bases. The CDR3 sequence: CASRQPGLGNTEAFF. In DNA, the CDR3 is TGTGCCAGTAGGCAACCGGGACTGGGTAACACTGAAGCTTTCTTT.

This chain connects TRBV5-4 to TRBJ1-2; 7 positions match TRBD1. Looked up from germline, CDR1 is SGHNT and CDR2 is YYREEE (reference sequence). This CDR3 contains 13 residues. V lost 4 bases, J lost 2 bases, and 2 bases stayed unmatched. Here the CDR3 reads CASSPTGNYGYTF. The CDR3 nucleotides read TGTGCCAGCAGCCCGACAGGGAACTATGGCTACACCTTC.

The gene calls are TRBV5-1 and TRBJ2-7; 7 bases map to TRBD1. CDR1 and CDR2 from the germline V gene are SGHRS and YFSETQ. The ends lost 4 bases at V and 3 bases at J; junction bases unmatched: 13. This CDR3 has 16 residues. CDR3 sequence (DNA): TGCGCCAGCAGCAAGGGTCCCGGGACAGACCGCTACGAGCAGTACTTC. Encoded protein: CASSKGPGTDRYEQYF.

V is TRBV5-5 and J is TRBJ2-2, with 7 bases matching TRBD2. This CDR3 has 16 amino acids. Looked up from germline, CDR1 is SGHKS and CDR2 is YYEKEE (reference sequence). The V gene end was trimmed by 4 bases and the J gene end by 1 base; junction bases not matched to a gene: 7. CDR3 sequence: CASSNSAGVNTGELFF. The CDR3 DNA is TGTGCCAGCAGCAATTCGGCGGGGGTGAACACCGGGGAGCTGTTTTTT.

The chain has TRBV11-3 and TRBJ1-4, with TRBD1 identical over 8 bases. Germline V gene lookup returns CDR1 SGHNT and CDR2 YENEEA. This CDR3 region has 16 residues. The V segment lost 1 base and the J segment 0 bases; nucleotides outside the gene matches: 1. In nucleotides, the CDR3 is TGTGCCAGCAGCTTAGTGGACAGGGCAACTAATGAAAAACTGTTTTTT. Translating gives CASSLVDRATNEKLFF.

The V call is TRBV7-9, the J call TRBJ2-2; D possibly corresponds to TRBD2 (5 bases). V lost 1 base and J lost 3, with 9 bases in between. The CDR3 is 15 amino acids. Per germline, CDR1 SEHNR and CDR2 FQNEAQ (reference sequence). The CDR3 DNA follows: TGTGCCAGCAGCTTAGTGTGGGGAGACACCGGGGAGCTGTTTTTT. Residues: CASSLVWGDTGELFF. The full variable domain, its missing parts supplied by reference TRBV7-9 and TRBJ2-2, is DTGVSQNPRHKITKRGQNVTFRCDPISEHNRLYWYRQTLGQGPEFLTYFQNEAQLEKSRLLSDRFSAERPKGSFSTLEIQRTEQGDSAMYLCASSLVWGDTGELFFGEGSRLTVL.

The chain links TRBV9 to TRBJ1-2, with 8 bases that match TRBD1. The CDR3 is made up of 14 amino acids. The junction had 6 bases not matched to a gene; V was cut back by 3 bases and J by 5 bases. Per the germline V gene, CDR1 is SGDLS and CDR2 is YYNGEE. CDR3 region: CASSGQGARYGYTF. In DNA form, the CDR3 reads TGTGCCAGCAGCGGTCAGGGGGCGCGATATGGCTACACCTTC.

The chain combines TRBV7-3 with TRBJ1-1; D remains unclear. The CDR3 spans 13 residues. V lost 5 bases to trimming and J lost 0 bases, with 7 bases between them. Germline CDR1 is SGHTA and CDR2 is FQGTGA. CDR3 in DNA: TGTGCCAGCAGCCCCCAGATGAACACTGAAGCTTTCTTT. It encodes CASSPQMNTEAFF. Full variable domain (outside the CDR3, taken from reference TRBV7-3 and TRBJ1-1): GAGVSQTPSNKVTEKGKYVELRCDPISGHTALYWYRQSLGQGPEFLIYFQGTGAADDSGLPNDRFFAVRPEGSVSTLKIQRTERGDSAVYLCASSPQMNTEAFFGQGTRLTVV.

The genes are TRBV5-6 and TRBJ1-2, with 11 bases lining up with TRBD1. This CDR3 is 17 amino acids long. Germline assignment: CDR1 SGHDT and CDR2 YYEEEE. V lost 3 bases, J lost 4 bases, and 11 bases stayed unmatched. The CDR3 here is CASSWGGQGAFFYGYTF. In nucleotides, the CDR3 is TGTGCCAGCAGCTGGGGCGGACAGGGGGCGTTTTTCTATGGCTACACCTTC.

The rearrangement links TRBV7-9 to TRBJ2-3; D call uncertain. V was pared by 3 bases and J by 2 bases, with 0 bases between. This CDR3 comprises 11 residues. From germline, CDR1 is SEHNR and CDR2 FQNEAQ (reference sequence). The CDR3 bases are TGTGCCAGCAGCTTCACAGATACGCAGTATTTT. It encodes CASSFTDTQYF.

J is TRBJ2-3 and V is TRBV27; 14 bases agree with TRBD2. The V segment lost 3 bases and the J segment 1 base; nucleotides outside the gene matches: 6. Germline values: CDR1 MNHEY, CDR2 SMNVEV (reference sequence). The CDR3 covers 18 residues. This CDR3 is CASSFQGLAGGGTDTQYF. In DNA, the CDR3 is TGTGCCAGCAGTTTTCAAGGACTAGCGGGGGGAGGCACAGATACGCAGTATTTT.

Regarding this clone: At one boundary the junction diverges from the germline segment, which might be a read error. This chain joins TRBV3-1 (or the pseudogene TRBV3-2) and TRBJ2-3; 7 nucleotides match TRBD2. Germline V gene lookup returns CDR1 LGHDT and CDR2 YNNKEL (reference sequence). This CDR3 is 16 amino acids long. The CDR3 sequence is CASSQDSAGRTGTQYF. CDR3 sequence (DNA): TGTGCCAGCAGCCAAGACTCAGCGGGGCGTACAGGTACGCAGTATTTT.

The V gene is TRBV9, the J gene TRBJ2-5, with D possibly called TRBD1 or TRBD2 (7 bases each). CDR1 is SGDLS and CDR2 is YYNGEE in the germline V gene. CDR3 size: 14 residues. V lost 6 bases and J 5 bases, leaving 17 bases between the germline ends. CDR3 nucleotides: TGTGCCAGCACCCCAGGGGGGGGAGGGGAGACCCAGTACTTC. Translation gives CASTPGGGGETQYF.

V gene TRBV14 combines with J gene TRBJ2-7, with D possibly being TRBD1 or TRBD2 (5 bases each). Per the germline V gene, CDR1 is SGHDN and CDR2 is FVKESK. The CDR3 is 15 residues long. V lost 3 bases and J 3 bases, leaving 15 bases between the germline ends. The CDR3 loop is CASSHGRDRRYEQYF. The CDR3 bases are TGTGCCAGCAGCCATGGCAGGGACCGACGCTACGAGCAGTACTTC. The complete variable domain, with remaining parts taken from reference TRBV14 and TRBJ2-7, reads EAGVTQFPSHSVIEKGQTVTLRCDPISGHDNLYWYRRVMGKEIKFLLHFVKESKQDESGMPNNRFLAERTGGTYSTLKVQPAELEDSGVYFCASSHGRDRRYEQYFGPGTRLTVT.

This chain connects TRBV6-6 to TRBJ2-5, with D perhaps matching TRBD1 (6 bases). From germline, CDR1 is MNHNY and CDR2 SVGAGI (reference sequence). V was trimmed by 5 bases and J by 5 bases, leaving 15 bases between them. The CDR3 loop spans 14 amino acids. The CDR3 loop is CASSPTGSRETQYF. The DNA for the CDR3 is TGTGCCAGCAGTCCCACAGGGTCTCGGGAGACCCAGTACTTC.

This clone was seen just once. CDR3 region: CASGGNEQFF. CDR3 coding DNA: TGTGCCAGCGGAGGAAATGAGCAGTTCTTC. The rearrangement uses TRBV12-3 or TRBV12-4 and TRBJ2-1, with a weak D call TRBD2 (5 bases). This CDR3 region has 10 residues. The V and J ends lost 8 bases and 7 bases respectively, with 6 bases between them.

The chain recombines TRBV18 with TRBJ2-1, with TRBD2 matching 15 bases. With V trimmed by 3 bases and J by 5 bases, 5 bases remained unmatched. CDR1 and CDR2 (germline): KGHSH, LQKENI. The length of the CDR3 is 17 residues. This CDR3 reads CASSPSGLAGGNNEQFF. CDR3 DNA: TGTGCCAGCTCACCTTCGGGACTAGCGGGGGGAAACAATGAGCAGTTCTTC.

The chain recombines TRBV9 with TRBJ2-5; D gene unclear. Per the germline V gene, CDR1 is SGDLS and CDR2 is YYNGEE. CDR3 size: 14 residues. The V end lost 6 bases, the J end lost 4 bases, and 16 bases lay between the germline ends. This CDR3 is CASTSPAVGETQYF. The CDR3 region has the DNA TGTGCCAGCACGAGTCCCGCGGTTGGAGAGACCCAGTACTTC.

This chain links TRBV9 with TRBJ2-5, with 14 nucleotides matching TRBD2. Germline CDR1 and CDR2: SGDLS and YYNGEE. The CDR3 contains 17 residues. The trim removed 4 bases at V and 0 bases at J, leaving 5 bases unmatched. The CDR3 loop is CASSSGTSGSHQETQYF. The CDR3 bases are TGTGCCAGCAGCTCCGGGACTAGCGGGAGCCACCAAGAGACCCAGTACTTC. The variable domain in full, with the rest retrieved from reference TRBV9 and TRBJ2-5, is DSGVTQTPKHLITATGQRVTLRCSPRSGDLSVYWYQQSLDQGLQFLIQYYNGEERAKGNILERFSAQQFPDLHSELNLSSLELGDSALYFCASSSGTSGSHQETQYFGPGTRLLVL.

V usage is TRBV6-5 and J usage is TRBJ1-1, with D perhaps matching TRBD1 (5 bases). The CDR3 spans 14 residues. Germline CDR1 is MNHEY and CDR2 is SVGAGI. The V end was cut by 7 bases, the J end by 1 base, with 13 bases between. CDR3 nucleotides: TGTGCCAGCACCCCCCTCGGGGGGAACACTGAAGCTTTCTTT. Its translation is CASTPLGGNTEAFF.

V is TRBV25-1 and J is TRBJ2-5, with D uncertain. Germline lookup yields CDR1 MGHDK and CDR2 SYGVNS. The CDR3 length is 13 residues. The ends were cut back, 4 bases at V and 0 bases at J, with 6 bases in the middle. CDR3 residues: CASSVGYQETQYF. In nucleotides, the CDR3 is TGTGCCAGCAGTGTAGGGTACCAAGAGACCCAGTACTTC.

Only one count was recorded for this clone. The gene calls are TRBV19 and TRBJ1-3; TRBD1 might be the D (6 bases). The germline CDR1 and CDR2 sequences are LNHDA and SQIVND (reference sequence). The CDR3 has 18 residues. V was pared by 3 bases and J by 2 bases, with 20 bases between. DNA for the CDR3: TGTGCCAGTAGTATGGGGTTACAGGGATGGCATCCTGGAAACACCATATATTTT. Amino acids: CASSMGLQGWHPGNTIYF.

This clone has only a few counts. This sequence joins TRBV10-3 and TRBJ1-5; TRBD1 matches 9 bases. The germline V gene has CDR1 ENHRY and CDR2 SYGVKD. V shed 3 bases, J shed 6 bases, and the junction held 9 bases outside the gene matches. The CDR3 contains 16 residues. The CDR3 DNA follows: TGTGCCATCAGTGACTCGGACAGGGGTTTGGGTCAGCCCCAGCATTTT. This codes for CAISDSDRGLGQPQHF.

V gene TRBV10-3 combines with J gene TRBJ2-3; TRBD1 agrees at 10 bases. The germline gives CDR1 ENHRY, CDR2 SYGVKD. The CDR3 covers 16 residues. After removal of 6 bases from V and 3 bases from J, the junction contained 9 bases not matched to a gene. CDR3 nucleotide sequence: TGTGCCATCAGCGAGGACAGGGGGAAAAGTACAGATACGCAGTATTTT. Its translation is CAISEDRGKSTDTQYF.